Shown below are 30 T cell receptor beta chains from a single sample sequenced in a study of blood T cell repertoires in COVID-19. Repertoires were generated with immunoSEQ multiplex PCR, while TCRdb's copy carries only in-frame clones and drops some. The sample records about 74,000 clones, around 90% being singletons. Material: peripheral blood. All receptors come from a human donor in a cohort sampled during active COVID-19.

The rearrangement links TRBV15 to TRBJ2-7; D is possibly TRBD1 (5 bases). This CDR3 comprises 15 residues. Looked up from germline, CDR1 is LNHNV and CDR2 is YYDKDF (reference sequence). Trimming removed 0 bases from V and 4 bases from J, with 13 bases in between. The CDR3 region has the DNA TGTGCCACCAGCAGAGAGGTAGGGGTTAATTACGAGCAGTACTTC. Translation gives CATSREVGVNYEQYF.

V and J are TRBV7-8 and TRBJ2-1, with D possibly being TRBD2 (5 bases). V was clipped by 8 bases and J by 5 bases, with 16 bases between them. This CDR3 is built from 14 residues. Germline CDR1 SGHVS, CDR2 FQNEAQ. The CDR3 DNA follows: TGTGCCAGCTTATGGGAGCCCGGGGACAATGAGCAGTTCTTC. Amino acid sequence: CASLWEPGDNEQFF.

The chain has TRBV7-2 and TRBJ2-7; a possible D gene is TRBD2 (5 bases). This CDR3 region has 12 residues. V lost 6 bases and J 8 bases, leaving 14 bases between the germline ends. Germline V gene sequence: CDR1 SGHTA, CDR2 FQGNSA. CDR3 region: CASSQASGKQYF. The CDR3 bases are TGTGCCAGCAGTCAAGCGTCGGGGAAGCAGTACTTC.

A note on this clone: Other DNA sequences in the sample encode the same CDR3. This chain connects TRBV18 to TRBJ2-7; D gene unclear. CDR3 length: 13 residues. Germline V gene sequence: CDR1 KGHSH, CDR2 LQKENI. V was pared by 6 bases and J by 0 bases, with 9 bases between. The CDR3: CASSLTSSYEQYF. CDR3 nucleotides: TGTGCCAGCTCGTTGACATCCTCCTACGAGCAGTACTTC.

This chain connects TRBV15 to TRBJ2-7; 8 bases map to TRBD2. The CDR3 runs 16 residues. CDR1 LNHNV and CDR2 YYDKDF come from the germline V gene (reference sequence). Unmatched junction bases numbered 13, after V lost 4 bases and J lost 5 bases. The CDR3 is CATSTPREGLLNEQYF. In nucleotides, the CDR3 is TGTGCCACCAGCACCCCACGGGAGGGCCTCCTCAACGAGCAGTACTTC.

V gene TRBV5-4 combines with J gene TRBJ2-1, with 12 bases lining up with TRBD2. The germline V gene encodes CDR1 SGHNT and CDR2 YYREEE (reference sequence). V dropped 3 bases and J dropped 5; count of bases not matched to a gene: 9. This CDR3 region has 17 residues. Written as DNA, the CDR3 is TGTGCCAGCAGCTCGCGGACTAGCGGGATGGGTAACAATGAGCAGTTCTTC. Amino acid sequence: CASSSRTSGMGNNEQFF.

The rearrangement links TRBV10-3 to TRBJ1-5; D is perhaps TRBD1 (5 bases). Germline CDR1 and CDR2: ENHRY and SYGVKD. CDR3 length equals 13 residues. V was trimmed by 5 bases and J by 5 bases, leaving 10 bases between them. The CDR3 region is CAISYQQDQPQHF. The CDR3 DNA follows: TGTGCCATCAGTTACCAACAGGATCAGCCCCAGCATTTT.

The chain joins TRBV7-9 to TRBJ1-1; a weak D match, TRBD1 (5 bases). Germline CDR1 SEHNR, CDR2 FQNEAQ (reference sequence). The CDR3 loop spans 15 amino acids. V dropped 5 bases and J dropped 1 base, with 14 bases sitting between them. The DNA for the CDR3 is TGTGCCAGCAGCCCTGCTGACAGAACGAACACTGAAGCTTTCTTT. Translation: CASSPADRTNTEAFF.

The chain links TRBV2 to TRBJ2-3, with 10 nucleotides matching TRBD1. The CDR3 runs 17 residues. Germline V lookup: CDR1 SNHLY, CDR2 FYNNEI. The V segment lost 4 bases and the J segment 4 bases; nucleotides outside the gene matches: 11. CDR3 nucleotide sequence: TGTGCCAGCAGTGTGACGACAGGGGGCGGAATGGCAGATACGCAGTATTTT. Protein product: CASSVTTGGGMADTQYF. Supplemented by reference TRBV2 and TRBJ2-3, the full variable domain reads EPEVTQTPSHQVTQMGQEVILRCVPISNHLYFYWYRQILGQKVEFLVSFYNNEISEKSEIFDDQFSVERPDGSNFTLKIRSTKLEDSAMYFCASSVTTGGGMADTQYFGPGTRLTVL.

The chain joins TRBV7-2 to TRBJ2-7; 7 nucleotides agree with TRBD2. V lost 1 base, J lost 5 bases, and 8 bases stayed unmatched. Per the germline V gene, CDR1 is SGHTA and CDR2 is FQGNSA. The CDR3 extends over 15 amino acids. CDR3 region: CASSLDGGSRNEQYF. Written as DNA, the CDR3 is TGTGCCAGCAGCTTAGACGGCGGGAGTAGAAACGAGCAGTACTTC.

This sequence joins TRBV27 and TRBJ2-3, with 11 positions matching TRBD2. This CDR3 comprises 16 residues. Per germline, CDR1 MNHEY and CDR2 SMNVEV (reference sequence). V lost 5 bases and J lost 3; bases outside the gene matches: 7. The CDR3 coding sequence is TGTGCCAGCAGTACCCTAGCGGGAGGTTCGACAGATACGCAGTATTTT. Translated, it gives CASSTLAGGSTDTQYF.

This rearrangement joins TRBV9 to TRBJ1-2, with TRBD1 identical over 8 bases. This CDR3 is built from 16 residues. The J segment lost 5 bases and the V segment lost 1 base, leaving 10 bases of the junction unmatched. Germline CDR1 is SGDLS and CDR2 is YYNGEE. The CDR3 loop reads CASSVPRQGSGYGYTF. The CDR3 DNA sequence: TGTGCCAGCAGCGTACCCCGACAGGGGTCTGGGTATGGCTACACCTTC.

J is TRBJ1-2 and V is TRBV4-2; the D gene is possibly TRBD1 (5 bases). This CDR3 region has 12 residues. V was cut by 2 bases and J by 5 bases, with 6 bases left in between. From germline, CDR1 is LGHNA and CDR2 YNFKEQ. The chain's CDR3 is CASSQQGYGYTF. The CDR3 region has the DNA TGTGCCAGCAGCCAACAGGGTTATGGCTACACCTTC.

This clone has only one observation. The rearrangement joins TRBV18 to TRBJ2-5, with TRBD2 matching 13 bases. In germline, CDR1 is KGHSH, CDR2 LQKENI. The CDR3 has 17 amino acids. The trim removed 5 bases at V and 5 bases at J, leaving 11 bases unmatched. The CDR3 nucleotides read TGTGCCAGCTCAATACTAGCGGGAGGGTCGCTCGTGGAGACCCAGTACTTC. It translates to CASSILAGGSLVETQYF.

V usage is TRBV23-1 and J usage is TRBJ2-5; possibly TRBD2 for D (5 bases). TRBV23-1 is assigned to the ORF class and has an uncertain function. The CDR3 totals 17 residues. Trimming shortened V by 0 bases and J by 5 bases, and 19 bases separated the two germline ends. CDR3: CASSQSGYGGSLETQYF. The CDR3 bases are TGCGCCAGCAGTCAATCCGGATACGGAGGCTCCTTGGAGACCCAGTACTTC.

This clone was seen more than once but under ten times. The chain recombines TRBV2 with TRBJ1-1, with TRBD1 as a possible D gene (6 bases). Trimming took off 6 bases at V and 0 bases at J, with 14 bases between the two ends. The CDR3 length is 15 residues. Germline CDR1 is SNHLY and CDR2 is FYNNEI. The CDR3 loop is CASRGTGGLNTEAFF. The CDR3 nucleotides are TGTGCCAGCAGGGGGACGGGGGGGCTGAACACTGAAGCTTTCTTT.

The J gene is TRBJ2-5, the V gene TRBV25-1; 10 nucleotides align to TRBD1. Germline V gene lookup returns CDR1 MGHDK and CDR2 SYGVNS. J gave up 6 bases and V 2 bases, and 12 bases lay outside the gene matches. The CDR3 spans 17 residues. CDR3 in DNA: TGTGCCAGCAGTGAAGCGCTCGGACAGGGGGTATCGAAGACCCAGTACTTC. Translated: CASSEALGQGVSKTQYF. The variable domain in full, completed from reference TRBV25-1 and TRBJ2-5, reads EADIYQTPRYLVIGTGKKITLECSQTMGHDKMYWYQQDPGMELHLIHYSYGVNSTEKGDLSSESTVSRIRTEHFPLTLESARPSHTSQYLCASSEALGQGVSKTQYFGPGTRLLVL.

This rearrangement joins TRBV25-1 to TRBJ1-2, with 7 positions matching TRBD1. The CDR3 runs 16 residues. Germline V gives CDR1 MGHDK, CDR2 SYGVNS. V lost 1 base to trimming and J lost 4 bases; unmatched junction nucleotides: 9. CDR3 coding DNA: TGTGCCAGCAGTGAATCGGCCCGGGGACAGATCTATGGCTACACCTTC. It specifies CASSESARGQIYGYTF.

The chain has TRBV28 and TRBJ1-1; no clear D. Trimming removed 1 base at V and 5 bases at J, with 17 bases between. The CDR3 has 16 amino acids. Germline V CDR1 and CDR2: MDHEN, SYDVKM. The CDR3 nucleotides are TGTGCCAGCAGTTTATTTGAAGGAGGGCACGAGACTGAAGCTTTCTTT. Its protein product is CASSLFEGGHETEAFF.

The chain is built from TRBV30 and TRBJ2-3; 13 nucleotides align to TRBD2. V gave up 0 bases and J gave up 0 bases; unmatched junction bases: 9. The CDR3 is 19 amino acids. Looked up from germline, CDR1 is GTSNPN and CDR2 is SVGIG (reference sequence). Here the CDR3 reads CAWSVLLAGGPPSTDTQYF. CDR3 DNA: TGTGCCTGGAGTGTACTACTAGCGGGAGGGCCCCCAAGCACAGATACGCAGTATTTT.

V is TRBV15 and J is TRBJ2-5; D possibly corresponds to TRBD1 (5 bases). Germline-derived CDR1 and CDR2 are LNHNV and YYDKDF (reference sequence). The CDR3 spans 15 residues. Trimming stripped 0 bases from V and 1 base from J, with 9 bases between. CDR3 amino acids: CATSRDPGPQETQYF. CDR3 nucleotides: TGTGCCACCAGCAGAGATCCAGGGCCCCAAGAGACCCAGTACTTC.

CDR3 sequence: CASGGLPGTSGIDEQFF. The CDR3, as DNA: TGTGCCAGCGGAGGTTTACCCGGGACTAGCGGGATCGATGAGCAGTTCTTC. This chain joins TRBV21-1 and TRBJ2-1; TRBD2 reflects the table's D call only, with no check against the DNA. TRBV21-1 is classified as a pseudogene. This CDR3 has 17 residues.

V usage is TRBV5-8 and J usage is TRBJ2-7, with 11 bases matching TRBD2. The CDR3 consists of 15 residues. After removal of 0 bases from V and 6 bases from J, the junction contained 5 bases not matched to a gene. Germline values: CDR1 SGHTS, CDR2 YDEGEE. CDR3 loop: CASSLALAGGGEQYF. In DNA form, the CDR3 reads TGTGCCAGCAGCTTGGCCTTAGCGGGAGGGGGCGAGCAGTACTTC.

The chain carries TRBV27 and TRBJ1-4; 7 bases fit TRBD1. The CDR3 covers 15 residues. Germline loops: CDR1 MNHEY, CDR2 SMNVEV (reference sequence). V lost 5 bases, J lost 8 bases, and 11 bases stayed unmatched. CDR3 region: CASSHLTGTEEKLFF. The CDR3 nucleotides read TGTGCCAGCAGTCACCTGACAGGGACGGAGGAAAAACTGTTTTTT. Combining the CDR3 with reference TRBV27 and TRBJ1-4 gives the whole variable domain EAQVTQNPRYLITVTGKKLTVTCSQNMNHEYMSWYRQDPGLGLRQIYYSMNVEVTDKGDVPEGYKVSRKEKRNFPLILESPSPNQTSLYFCASSHLTGTEEKLFFGSGTQLSVL.

The chain uses TRBV19 and TRBJ2-1, with TRBD2 matching over 7 bases. After removal of 1 base from V and 8 bases from J, the junction contained 5 bases not matched to a gene. The CDR3 is made up of 14 amino acids. Germline CDR1 LNHDA, CDR2 SQIVND (reference sequence). The CDR3 coding sequence is TGTGCCAGTAGTATAGGGAGCGGGATCGATGAGCAGTTCTTC. It translates to CASSIGSGIDEQFF.

The CDR3 sequence: CASSFSRSTEAFF. The CDR3 bases are TGTGCCAGCAGTTTCTCTAGGAGCACTGAAGCTTTCTTT. V is TRBV27 and J is TRBJ1-1; D gene unclear. The CDR3 has 13 residues. Germline V gene data show CDR1 as MNHEY and CDR2 as SMNVEV (reference sequence). Deletions cut 3 bases from V and 4 bases from J, with 9 bases between.

J is TRBJ1-1 and V is TRBV7-6; 7 bases align to TRBD1. Germline CDR1 reads SGHVS; CDR2 reads FNYEAQ. The CDR3 loop spans 15 amino acids. V dropped 3 bases and J dropped 6; count of bases not matched to a gene: 10. This chain's CDR3 is CASSLELQGLAEAFF. CDR3 sequence (DNA): TGTGCCAGCAGCTTGGAATTACAGGGGCTCGCTGAAGCTTTCTTT.

The rearrangement links TRBV28 to TRBJ1-5; D remains ambiguous. V was shortened by 5 bases and J by 6 bases, with 17 bases between the two germline ends. CDR1 is MDHEN and CDR2 is SYDVKM in the germline V gene. The CDR3 totals 15 residues. CDR3 bases: TGTGCCAGCAGTCCCACCCTTAATGAGGCTCAGCCCCAGCATTTT. Its translation is CASSPTLNEAQPQHF.

The chain is built from TRBV28 and TRBJ2-7, with 11 positions matching TRBD2. The J segment lost 6 bases and the V segment lost 5 bases, leaving 9 bases of the junction unmatched. Germline CDR1 MDHEN, CDR2 SYDVKM. CDR3 length: 15 residues. The CDR3 spells CASSPLTSGAFEQYF. CDR3 DNA: TGTGCCAGCAGTCCCCTGACTAGCGGGGCTTTCGAGCAGTACTTC.

This chain uses TRBV4-3 with TRBJ2-3; a weak D match, TRBD2 (5 bases). Germline V CDR1 and CDR2: LGHNA, YSLEER. The CDR3 contains 16 residues. Trimming removed 4 bases from V and 0 bases from J, with 14 bases in between. CDR3 nucleotide sequence: TGCGCCAGCAGCCCCCAAAGGGCGGGTAGCACAGATACGCAGTATTTT. Translated: CASSPQRAGSTDTQYF.